This T cell receptor beta chain comes out of a study of technical replicates of blood from several donors. CDR3 length: 14 residues. Germline lookup yields CDR1 KGHSH and CDR2 LQKENI. V lost 2 bases, J lost 2 bases, and 9 bases lay in between. Sequencing used immunoSEQ multiplex PCR; TCRdb keeps in-frame clones, though not all of them. The sample lists roughly 82,000 clones; 85% to 95% were seen once. The sample comprised T cells isolated from PBMCs. The clonotype was recovered from a human donor in good health. The chain combines TRBV18 with TRBJ2-5; perhaps TRBD2 as D (6 bases). The CDR3 DNA is TGTGCCAGCTCACCATCGGGGGAGCAAGAGACCCAGTACTTC. It codes for CASSPSGEQETQYF. Based on the CDR3 plus reference TRBV18 and TRBJ2-5, the full variable domain is NAGVMQNPRHLVRRRGQEARLRCSPMKGHSHVYWYRQLPEEGLKFMVYLQKENIIDESGMPKERFSAEFPKEGPSILRIQQVVRGDSAAYFCASSPSGEQETQYFGPGTRLLVL.